This TCR beta chain was retrieved from a study of blood T cell repertoires in COVID-19. Only a few counts were recorded for this clone. Trimming stripped 2 bases from V and 1 base from J, with 15 bases between. The CDR3 consists of 17 residues. Germline V gene lookup returns CDR1 SGHVS and CDR2 FNYEAQ. Here immunoSEQ multiplex PCR was the method, and the copy in TCRdb shows in-frame clones only, minus some. The sample shows around 50,000 clones, roughly 90% of them seen only once. The V and J genes are TRBV7-6 and TRBJ2-1; D is possibly TRBD2 (5 bases). The specimen was peripheral blood. This TCR was sampled from a woman of 80 years or more with COVID-19, enrolled during active disease. DNA of the CDR3: TGTGCCAGCAGCTTATCCCCGCCAGCGGCTTCCTACAATGAGCAGTTCTTC. Amino acid sequence: CASSLSPPAASYNEQFF.